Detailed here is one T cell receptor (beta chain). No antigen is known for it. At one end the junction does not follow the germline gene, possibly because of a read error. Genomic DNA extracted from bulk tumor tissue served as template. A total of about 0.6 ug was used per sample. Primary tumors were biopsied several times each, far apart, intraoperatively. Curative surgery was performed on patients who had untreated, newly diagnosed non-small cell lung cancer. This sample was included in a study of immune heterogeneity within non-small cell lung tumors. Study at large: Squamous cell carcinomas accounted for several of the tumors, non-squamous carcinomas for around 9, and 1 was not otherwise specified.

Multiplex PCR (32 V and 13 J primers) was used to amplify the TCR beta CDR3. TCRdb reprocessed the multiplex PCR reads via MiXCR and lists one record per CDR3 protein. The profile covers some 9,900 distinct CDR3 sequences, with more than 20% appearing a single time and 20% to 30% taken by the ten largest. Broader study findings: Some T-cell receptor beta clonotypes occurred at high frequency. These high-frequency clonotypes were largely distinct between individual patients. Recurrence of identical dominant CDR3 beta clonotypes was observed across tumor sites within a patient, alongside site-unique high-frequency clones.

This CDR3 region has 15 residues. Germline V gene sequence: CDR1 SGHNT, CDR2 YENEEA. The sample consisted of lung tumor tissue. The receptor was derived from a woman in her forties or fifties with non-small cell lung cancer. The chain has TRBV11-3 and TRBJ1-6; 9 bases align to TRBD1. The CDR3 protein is CAISPRTGVGSPLHF. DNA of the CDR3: TGTGCCATCAGCCCGCGGACAGGGGTAGGTTCACCCCTCCACTTT.